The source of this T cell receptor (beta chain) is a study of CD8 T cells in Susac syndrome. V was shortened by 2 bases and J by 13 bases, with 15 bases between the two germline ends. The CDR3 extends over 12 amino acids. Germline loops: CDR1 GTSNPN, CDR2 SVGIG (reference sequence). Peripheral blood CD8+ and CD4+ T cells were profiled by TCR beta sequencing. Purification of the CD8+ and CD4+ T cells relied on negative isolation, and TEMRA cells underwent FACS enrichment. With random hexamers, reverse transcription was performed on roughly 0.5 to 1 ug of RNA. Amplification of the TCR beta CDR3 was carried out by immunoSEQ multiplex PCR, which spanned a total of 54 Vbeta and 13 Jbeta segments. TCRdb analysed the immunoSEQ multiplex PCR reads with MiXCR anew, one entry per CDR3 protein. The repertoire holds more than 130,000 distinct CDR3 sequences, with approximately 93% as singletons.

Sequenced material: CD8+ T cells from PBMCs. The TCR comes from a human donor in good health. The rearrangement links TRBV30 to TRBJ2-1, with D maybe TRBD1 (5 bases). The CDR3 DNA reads TGTGCCTGGAGTAGGCAGGGTGGGTCTCAGTTCTTC. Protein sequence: CAWSRQGGSQFF.